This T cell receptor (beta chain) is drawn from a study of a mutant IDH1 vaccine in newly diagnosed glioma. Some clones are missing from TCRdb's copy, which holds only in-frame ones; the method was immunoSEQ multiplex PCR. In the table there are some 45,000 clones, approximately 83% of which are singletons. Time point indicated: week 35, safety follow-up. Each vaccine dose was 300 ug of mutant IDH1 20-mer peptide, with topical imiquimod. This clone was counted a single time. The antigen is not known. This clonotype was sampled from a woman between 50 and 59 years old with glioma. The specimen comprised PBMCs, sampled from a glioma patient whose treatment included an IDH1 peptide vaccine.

CDR3 DNA: TGTGCCATCAGCGTAGGCTCGAACACCGGGGAGCTGTTTTTT. Translating it yields CAISVGSNTGELFF. J is TRBJ2-2 and V is TRBV10-3; D remains unclear. This CDR3 region has 14 residues. Germline assignment: CDR1 ENHRY and CDR2 SYGVKD. V was shortened by 6 bases and J by 0 bases, with 8 bases between the two germline ends.